The present entry profiles one T cell receptor (beta chain) with its context. The antigen is unknown. The repertoire was sequenced with immunoSEQ multiplex PCR; TCRdb's copy has only in-frame clones and lacks some. The sample records some 100,000 clones, approximately 87% being singletons. This specimen belongs to a study of T cell responses to AZD1222 COVID-19 vaccine. On the study more broadly: Second-dose timings of about 4 or about 12 weeks were pooled.

Regarding the study as a whole: Donors, mostly white British, included more females; clonal diversity was possibly underestimated. Sampling that yielded the repertoires occurred only after the peak T cell response.

Trimming removed 5 bases at V and 6 bases at J, with 13 bases between. Germline values: CDR1 SNHLY, CDR2 FYNNEI. The CDR3 has 14 residues. The starting material was peripheral blood, obtained on day 0 of AZD1222 vaccination. The receptor's source is an adult in good health. V and J are TRBV2 and TRBJ2-2; unclear D gene. CDR3 sequence: CASSLKGFAGELFF. In DNA form, the CDR3 reads TGTGCCAGCAGTTTGAAGGGATTTGCCGGGGAGCTGTTTTTT.